This T cell receptor (beta chain) was documented in a study of cytomegalovirus exposure and HLA in healthy donors. Both 60 Vbeta primers and 13 Jbeta primers went into the PCR. Clones were read by immunoSEQ multiplex PCR, and TCRdb kept only the in-frame ones, dropping some. The repertoire holds 150,000 to 200,000 clones, with more than 65% as singletons. This CDR3 comprises 14 residues. V gave up 1 base and J gave up 2 bases, with 7 bases separating them. Germline V gene lookup returns CDR1 SGHDT and CDR2 YYEEEE. The V call is TRBV5-6, the J call TRBJ1-3; TRBD1 might be the D (5 bases). The material sequenced was PBMCs. This clonotype was obtained from a man younger than 35 in good health and CMV-seropositive. CDR3 nucleotides: TGTGCCAGCAGCTTGTTGACAGCTGGAAACACCATATATTTT. It encodes CASSLLTAGNTIYF.